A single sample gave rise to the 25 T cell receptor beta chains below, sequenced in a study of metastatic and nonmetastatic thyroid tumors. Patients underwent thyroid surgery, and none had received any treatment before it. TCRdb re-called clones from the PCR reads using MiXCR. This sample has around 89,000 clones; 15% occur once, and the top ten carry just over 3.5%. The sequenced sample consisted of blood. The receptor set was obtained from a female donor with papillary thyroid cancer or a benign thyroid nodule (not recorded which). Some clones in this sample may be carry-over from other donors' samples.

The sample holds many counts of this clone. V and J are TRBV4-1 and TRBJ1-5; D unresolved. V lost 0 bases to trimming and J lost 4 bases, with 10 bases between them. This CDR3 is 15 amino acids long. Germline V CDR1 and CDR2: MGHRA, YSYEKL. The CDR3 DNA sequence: TGCGCCAGCAGCCAAGAGCCGGGCTCGAATCAGCCCCAGCATTTT. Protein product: CASSQEPGSNQPQHF.

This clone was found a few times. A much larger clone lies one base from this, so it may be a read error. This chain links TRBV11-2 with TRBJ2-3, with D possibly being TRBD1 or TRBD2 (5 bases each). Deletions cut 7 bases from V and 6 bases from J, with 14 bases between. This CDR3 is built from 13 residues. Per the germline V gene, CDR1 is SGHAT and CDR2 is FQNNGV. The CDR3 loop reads CASIDSGTDTQYF. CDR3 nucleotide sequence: TGTGCCAGCATAGATTCAGGGACGGATACGCAGTATTTT.

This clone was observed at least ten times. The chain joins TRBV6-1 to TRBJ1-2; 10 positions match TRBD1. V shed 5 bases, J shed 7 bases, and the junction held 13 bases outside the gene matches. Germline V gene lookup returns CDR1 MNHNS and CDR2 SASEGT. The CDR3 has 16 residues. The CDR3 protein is CASSPFSTGGAGGYTF. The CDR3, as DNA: TGTGCCAGCAGTCCTTTTTCGACAGGGGGCGCCGGTGGCTACACCTTC.

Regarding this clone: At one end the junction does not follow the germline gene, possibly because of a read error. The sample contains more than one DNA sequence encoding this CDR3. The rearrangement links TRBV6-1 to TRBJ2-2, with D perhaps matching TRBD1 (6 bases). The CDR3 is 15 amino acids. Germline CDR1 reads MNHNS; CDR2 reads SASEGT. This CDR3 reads CASSWTDTNTGELFF. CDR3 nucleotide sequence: TGTGCCAGCAGTTGGACAGACACTAACACCGGTGAGCTGTTTTTT.

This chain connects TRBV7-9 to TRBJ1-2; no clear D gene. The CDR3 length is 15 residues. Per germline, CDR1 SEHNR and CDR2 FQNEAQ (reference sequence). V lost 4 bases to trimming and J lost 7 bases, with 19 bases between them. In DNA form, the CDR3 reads TGTGCCAGCAGCTCAGGAGGAATCGGCTTGATTGGCTACACCTTC. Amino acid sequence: CASSSGGIGLIGYTF.

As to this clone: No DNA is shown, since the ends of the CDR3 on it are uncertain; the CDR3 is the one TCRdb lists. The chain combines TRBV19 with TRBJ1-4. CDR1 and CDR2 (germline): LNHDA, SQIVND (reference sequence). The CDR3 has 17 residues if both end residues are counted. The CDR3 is CASSTDGGAQLMKNCFF.

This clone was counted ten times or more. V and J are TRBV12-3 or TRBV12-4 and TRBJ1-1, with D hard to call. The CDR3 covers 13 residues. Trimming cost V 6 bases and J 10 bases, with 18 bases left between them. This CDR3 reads CASSPPDTNGAFF. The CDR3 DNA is TGTGCCAGCAGCCCCCCTGACACTAATGGAGCTTTCTTT.

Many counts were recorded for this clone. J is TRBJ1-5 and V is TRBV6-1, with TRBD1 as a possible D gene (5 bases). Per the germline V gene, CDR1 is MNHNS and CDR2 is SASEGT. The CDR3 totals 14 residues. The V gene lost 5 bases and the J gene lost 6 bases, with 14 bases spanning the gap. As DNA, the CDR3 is TGTGCCAGCAGTTGGGCGCAGGGTCGTCAGCCCCAGCATTTT. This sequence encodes CASSWAQGRQPQHF.

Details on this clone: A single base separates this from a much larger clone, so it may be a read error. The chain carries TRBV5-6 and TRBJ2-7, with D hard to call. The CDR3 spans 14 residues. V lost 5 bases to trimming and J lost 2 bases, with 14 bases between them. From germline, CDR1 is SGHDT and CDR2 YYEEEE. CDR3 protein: CASSYVTETYEQYF. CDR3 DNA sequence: TGTGCCAGCAGTTATGTGACGGAAACCTACGAGCAGTACTTC.

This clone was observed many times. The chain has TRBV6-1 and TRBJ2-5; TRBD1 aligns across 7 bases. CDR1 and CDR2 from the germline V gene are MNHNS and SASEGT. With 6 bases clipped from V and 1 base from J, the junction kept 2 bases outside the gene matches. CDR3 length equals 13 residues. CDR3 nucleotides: TGTGCCAGCAGATGGACAGGCCAAGAGACCCAGTACTTC. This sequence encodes CASRWTGQETQYF.

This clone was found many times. CDR3 in DNA: TGCGCCAGCAGCCCTGGGGCAGGCGGGAACACTGAAGCTTTCTTT. It specifies CASSPGAGGNTEAFF. The chain combines TRBV10-2 with TRBJ1-1, with D tentatively TRBD1 (5 bases). V was shortened by 6 bases and J by 1 base, with 15 bases between the two germline ends. The V gene's germline CDR1 is WSHSY and CDR2 SAAADI. The CDR3 has 15 amino acids.

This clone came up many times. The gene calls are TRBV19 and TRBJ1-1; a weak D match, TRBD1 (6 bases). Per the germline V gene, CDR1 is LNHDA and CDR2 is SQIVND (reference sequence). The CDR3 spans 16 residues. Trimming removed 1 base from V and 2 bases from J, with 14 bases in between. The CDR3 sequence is CASSIVGQFSNTEAFF. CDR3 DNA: TGTGCCAGTAGTATAGTCGGACAGTTTAGTAACACTGAAGCTTTCTTT.

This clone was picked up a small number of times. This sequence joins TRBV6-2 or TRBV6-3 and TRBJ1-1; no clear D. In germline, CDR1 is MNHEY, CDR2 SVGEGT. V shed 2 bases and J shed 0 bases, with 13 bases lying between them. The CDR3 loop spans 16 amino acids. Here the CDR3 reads CASSYRYTLLNTEAFF. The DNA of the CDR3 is TGTGCCAGCAGTTACCGGTACACCCTATTGAACACTGAAGCTTTCTTT.

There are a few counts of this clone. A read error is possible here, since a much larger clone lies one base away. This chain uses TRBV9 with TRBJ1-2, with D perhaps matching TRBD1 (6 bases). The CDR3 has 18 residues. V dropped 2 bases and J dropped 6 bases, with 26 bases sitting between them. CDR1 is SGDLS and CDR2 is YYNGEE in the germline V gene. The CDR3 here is CASSVGSSGTWNFHGYTF. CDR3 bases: TGTGCCAGCAGCGTCGGGAGTTCCGGGACATGGAATTTCCATGGCTACACCTTC.

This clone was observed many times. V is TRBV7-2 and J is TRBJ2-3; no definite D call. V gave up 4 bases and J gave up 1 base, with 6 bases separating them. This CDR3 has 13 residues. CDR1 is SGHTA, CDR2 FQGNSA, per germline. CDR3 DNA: TGTGCCAGCAGCTGGACGGGCACAGATACGCAGTATTTT. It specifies CASSWTGTDTQYF.

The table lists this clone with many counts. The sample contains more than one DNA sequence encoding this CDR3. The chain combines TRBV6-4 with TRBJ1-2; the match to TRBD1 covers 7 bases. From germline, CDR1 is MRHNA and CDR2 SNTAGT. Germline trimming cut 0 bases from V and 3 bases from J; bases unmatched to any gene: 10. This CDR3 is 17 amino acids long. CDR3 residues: CASSDSFPTGEDYGYTF. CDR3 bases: TGTGCCAGCAGTGACTCCTTCCCTACAGGGGAGGACTATGGCTACACCTTC.

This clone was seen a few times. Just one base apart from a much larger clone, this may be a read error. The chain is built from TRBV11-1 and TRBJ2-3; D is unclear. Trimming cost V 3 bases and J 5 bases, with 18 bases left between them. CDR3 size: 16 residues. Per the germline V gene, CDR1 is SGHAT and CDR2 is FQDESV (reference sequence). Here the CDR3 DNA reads TGTGCCAGCAGCTTCCGAGAGCGTGTTGGGAAAGATACGCAGTATTTT. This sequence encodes CASSFRERVGKDTQYF.

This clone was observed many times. This CDR3 is CASSYPGQGAGANVLTF. Written as DNA, the CDR3 is TGTGCCAGTAGCTACCCTGGACAGGGGGCTGGGGCCAACGTCCTGACTTTC. The rearrangement uses TRBV19 and TRBJ2-6; the match to TRBD1 covers 10 bases. This CDR3 spans 17 amino acids. Unmatched junction bases numbered 7, after V lost 6 bases and J lost 2 bases. Germline CDR1 LNHDA, CDR2 SQIVND (reference sequence).

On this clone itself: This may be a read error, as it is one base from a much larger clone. The CDR3 spells CSARHGTAFQETQYF. CDR3 nucleotides: TGCAGTGCTAGACATGGGACAGCATTCCAAGAGACCCAGTACTTC. This chain uses TRBV20-1 with TRBJ2-5; 7 bases align to TRBD1. The CDR3 is made up of 15 amino acids. The germline gives CDR1 DFQATT, CDR2 SNEGSKA (reference sequence). The V and J ends lost 2 bases and 1 base, in that order; junction bases with no gene match: 7.

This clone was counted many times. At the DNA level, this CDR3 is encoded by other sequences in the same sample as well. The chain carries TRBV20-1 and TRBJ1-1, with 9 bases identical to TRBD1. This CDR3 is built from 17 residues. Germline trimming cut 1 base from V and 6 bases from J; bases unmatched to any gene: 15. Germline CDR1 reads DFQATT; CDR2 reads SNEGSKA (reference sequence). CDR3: CSARVPGTGLVVPEAFF. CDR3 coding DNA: TGCAGTGCTAGAGTACCCGGGACAGGGTTAGTGGTACCTGAAGCTTTCTTT.

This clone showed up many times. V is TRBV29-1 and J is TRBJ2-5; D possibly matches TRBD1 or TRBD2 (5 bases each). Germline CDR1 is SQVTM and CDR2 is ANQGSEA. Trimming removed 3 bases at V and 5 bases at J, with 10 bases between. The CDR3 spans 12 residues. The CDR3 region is CSVDRGRETQYF. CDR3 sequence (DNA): TGCAGCGTTGATCGGGGCAGGGAGACCCAGTACTTC.

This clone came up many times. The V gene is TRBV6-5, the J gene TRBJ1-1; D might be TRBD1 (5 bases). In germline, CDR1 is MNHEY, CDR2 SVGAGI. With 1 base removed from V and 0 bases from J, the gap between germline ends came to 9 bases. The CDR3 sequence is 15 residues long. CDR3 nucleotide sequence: TGTGCCAGCAGTTACTTTGGGGCCCTGAACACTGAAGCTTTCTTT. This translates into CASSYFGALNTEAFF.

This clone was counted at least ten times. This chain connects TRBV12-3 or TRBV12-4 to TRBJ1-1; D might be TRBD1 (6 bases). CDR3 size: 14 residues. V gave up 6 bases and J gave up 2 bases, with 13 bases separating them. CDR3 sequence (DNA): TGTGCCAGCAGGTCCGACAGGTATAACACTGAAGCTTTCTTT. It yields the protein CASRSDRYNTEAFF.

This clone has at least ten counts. The CDR3 region is CASSLSGSRPQYGYTF. For the CDR3, the DNA is TGTGCCAGCAGTTTATCGGGCTCCCGCCCCCAGTATGGCTACACCTTC. The rearrangement uses TRBV27 and TRBJ1-2, with D unclear. The ends were cut back, 0 bases at V and 5 bases at J, with 16 bases in the middle. Germline V gives CDR1 MNHEY, CDR2 SMNVEV (reference sequence). The CDR3 length is 16 residues.

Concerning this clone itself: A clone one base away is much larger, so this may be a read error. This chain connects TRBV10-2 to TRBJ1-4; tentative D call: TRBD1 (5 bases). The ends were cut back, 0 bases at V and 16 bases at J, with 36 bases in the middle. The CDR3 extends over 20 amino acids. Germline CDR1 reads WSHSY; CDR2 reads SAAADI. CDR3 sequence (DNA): TGCGCCAGCAGTGAGTCGAGACCTCCAGGGAACCGCGGCACTAGGGCAGGACCGTTTTTT. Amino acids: CASSESRPPGNRGTRAGPFF.